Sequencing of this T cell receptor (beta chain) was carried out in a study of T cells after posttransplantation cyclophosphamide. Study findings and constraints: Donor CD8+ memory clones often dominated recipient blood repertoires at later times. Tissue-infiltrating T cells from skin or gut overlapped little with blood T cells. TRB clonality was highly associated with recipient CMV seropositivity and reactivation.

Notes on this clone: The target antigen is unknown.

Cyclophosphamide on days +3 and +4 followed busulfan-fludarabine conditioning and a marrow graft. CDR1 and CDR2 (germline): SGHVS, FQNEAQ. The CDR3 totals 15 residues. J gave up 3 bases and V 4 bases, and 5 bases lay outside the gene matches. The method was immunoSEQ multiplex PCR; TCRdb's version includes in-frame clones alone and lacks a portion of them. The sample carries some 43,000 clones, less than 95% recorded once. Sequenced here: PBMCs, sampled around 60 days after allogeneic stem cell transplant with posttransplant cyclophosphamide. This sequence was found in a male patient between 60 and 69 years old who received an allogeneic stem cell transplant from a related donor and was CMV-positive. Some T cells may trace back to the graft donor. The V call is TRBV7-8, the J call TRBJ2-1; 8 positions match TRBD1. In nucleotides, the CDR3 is TGTGCCAGCAGCTCGACAGGGGATTACTACAATGAGCAGTTCTTC. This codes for CASSSTGDYYNEQFF.